This T cell receptor beta chain was captured in a study of early T cells in non-severe SARS-CoV-2 infection. Molecules of cDNA were individually given unique molecular identifiers that were attached to them. TCRdb redid the calling of the 5' RACE reads with MiXCR, one entry per CDR3 protein. The repertoire has tens of thousands of distinct CDR3 sequences, 10% to 15% of them found once; the top ten carry about 4.5%. The junction had 5 bases not matched to a gene; V was cut back by 3 bases and J by 0 bases. Germline V CDR1 and CDR2: LGHDT, YNNKEL (reference sequence). The CDR3 runs to 17 residues. The origin of this receptor is an adult who was a healthcare worker with PCR-confirmed SARS-CoV-2 infection or an uninfected control (not recorded which). The sample taken for sequencing was whole blood. This chain connects TRBV3-1 to TRBJ2-5; 12 bases agree with TRBD2. The CDR3 loop reads CASSQMGTSGYQETQYF. CDR3 sequence (DNA): TGTGCCAGCAGCCAGATGGGGACTAGCGGGTACCAAGAGACCCAGTACTTC.